The source of this T cell receptor beta chain is a study of T-cell memory formation after mild COVID-19 (dated by TCRdb to the early 2020s). Describing the broader study: TCR sequence clusters from the two donors were found to be largely donor specific. In a couple of donors, T-cell clones that expanded and contracted after mild COVID-19 were tracked by sequencing TCRalpha and TCRbeta repertoires over time. Two young, previously healthy adult volunteers made up the cohort, one male and one female.

Sequencer: Illumina NovaSeq 6000. Using 5'RACE with constant-segment primers, TCRalpha and TCRbeta cDNA libraries were constructed, with sample barcodes and unique molecular identifiers added in the process. RNA was extracted from every sample with Trizol reagent. Libraries were amplified in two PCR steps, with a second sample barcode and Illumina TruSeq adapters added in the second step. The libraries were sequenced on an Illumina NovaSeq using 2 x 150 bp paired-end reads. The study's own analysis went as follows. Reads were demultiplexed and collapsed into UMI-guided consensus sequences with migec v1.2.7. Using mixcr v2.1.11, UMI consensuses were aligned to TRA and TRB V and J templates and then assembled into clonotypes. A clonotype was counted as expanded or contracted only when both edgeR and NoisET called the clonotype significant, with the noise models trained on biological replicates. For edgeR calls, the thresholds were a false discovery rate-adjusted p below 0.01 and a log2 fold-change of 1. As an exploratory analysis of dynamics, max-normalized trajectories of the 1000 most abundant clonotypes were examined by PCA with hierarchical clustering. Separately sequenced CD4+ and CD8+ repertoires were used to assign a CD4 or CD8 phenotype to each responding clone. TCRdb cleaned the public reads at Q25 with fastp, built clones with MiXCR and kept in-frame beta chains. Rows are unified per CDR3 protein, each entry keeping the most common DNA and genes. TCRdb's processing, not the authors', yielded these V and J calls. The sample has under 350,000 distinct CDR3 sequences on record, 15% to 20% of them singletons. 22% of the sample comes from the top ten.

What the research found in general, with its limitations: Only two mild cases were covered by the study, and larger cohorts that include severe cases with pre-infection samples were considered necessary. The second-wave clones that peaked on day 37 were not confirmed to be SARS-CoV-2 specific. Some responding clones were detected in pre-infection memory, which suggested that pre-existing cross-reactive memory T cells had joined the SARS-CoV-2 response. Contracting CD4+ clones appeared mostly in the CM and EM memory subsets, whereas CD8+ clones were enriched in EMRA. From day 15 to 85, contracting clones showed balanced CD4/CD8 phenotypes, whereas a second wave of clones that expanded from day 15 to 37 leaned towards CD4+.

PBMCs were isolated by Ficoll-Paque density gradient centrifugation. With respect to this clonotype: There is no known antigen for this receptor. Per-base qualities were not stored, and no clone one base away is much larger.

V is shortened by 0 bases, J by 10 bases, and the region joining them spans 7 bases. The CDR3 spans 12 residues, from the cysteine through the phenylalanine. Only the CDR3 DNA is retained, 36 bases long and in frame from the first base. CDR1 PRHDT and CDR2 FYEKMQ are derived from the germline V gene (reference sequence). The V and J segments used are TRBV13 and TRBJ1-3; no D gene can be assigned with confidence. The clonotype originates from a man aged 18 to 29 who had mild COVID-19 (a few samples of this study predate the infection). The sample titles of this study are shuffled in the database, so cell type and time point are left out; the donor was told from shared clones. Sequencing used PBMCs or a T cell subset sorted from them (not recorded which). The DNA reads TGTGCCAGCAGCTTAGGGTCCTTAACCATATATTTT. It specifies CASSLGSLTIYF.